Below, one T cell receptor beta chain is given with its context. Its antigen is unidentified. Treatment of the sample: approximately nine-day PBMC culture with coronavirus spike peptide pools or control peptides (ViraFEST assay). The data derive from a study of vaccination and CD4 T cells after COVID-19. At the Johns Hopkins FTIC core, DNA taken from cultured CD4+ T cells was sequenced by way of the Oncomine TCR Beta short-read assay. TCRdb re-called the PCR reads with MiXCR, one entry per CDR3 protein. The sample carries 15,000 to 18,000 distinct CDR3 sequences, around three fifths recorded once. Sequencing used CD4+ T cells from blood, cultured in vitro. The origin of this receptor is a human donor who had recovered from COVID-19.

The CDR3 loop reads CASSQETGADTQYF. The CDR3 DNA follows: TGTGCCAGCAGCCAAGAAACGGGGGCAGATACGCAGTATTTT. This chain joins TRBV14 and TRBJ2-3; D possibly corresponds to TRBD2 (6 bases). Trimming shortened V by 0 bases and J by 4 bases, and 8 bases separated the two germline ends. The CDR3 totals 14 residues. CDR1 and CDR2 from the germline V gene are SGHDN and FVKESK.